The 25 T cell receptor beta chains given below trace back to one sample, sequenced in a study of blood T cell repertoires in COVID-19. TCRdb keeps only in-frame clones here, not all; method: immunoSEQ multiplex PCR. The repertoire has a few hundred thousand clones, about 91% of them found once; the top ten carry just under 7%. What was sequenced was peripheral blood. All receptors derive from a woman aged 25 to 39 who had recovered from COVID-19.

This clone has more than one count but fewer than ten. The chain uses TRBV5-5 and TRBJ1-2; D remains unclear. Per the germline V gene, CDR1 is SGHKS and CDR2 is YYEKEE (reference sequence). With 2 bases removed from V and 8 bases from J, the gap between germline ends came to 25 bases. CDR3 size: 17 residues. CDR3 coding DNA: TGTGCCAGCAGCTTTCTTACAGTTACTACCCGAGGGAGAGGCTACACCTTC. Translation: CASSFLTVTTRGRGYTF.

V gene TRBV9 combines with J gene TRBJ1-3; D might be TRBD1 (6 bases). The V gene's germline CDR1 is SGDLS and CDR2 YYNGEE. CDR3 length equals 17 residues. Between the trimmed V and J ends, which lost 4 bases and 0 bases, there was a span of 17 bases. CDR3 region: CASSTRGGGTSGNTIYF. The CDR3 region has the DNA TGTGCCAGCAGCACCCGAGGGGGGGGTACCTCTGGAAACACCATATATTTT.

This chain links TRBV6-5 with TRBJ2-3, with D perhaps matching TRBD1 (6 bases). The CDR3 runs to 16 residues. The germline V gene encodes CDR1 MNHEY and CDR2 SVGAGI. Trimming stripped 0 bases from V and 3 bases from J, with 13 bases between. The CDR3 DNA reads TGTGCCAGCAGTTACTCGAGGCAGGGGAATACAGATACGCAGTATTTT. Translating it yields CASSYSRQGNTDTQYF.

The CDR3 reads CASIKGQGWGTEAFF. The CDR3, as DNA: TGTGCCTCCATCAAGGGACAGGGATGGGGCACTGAAGCTTTCTTT. The chain recombines TRBV10-3 with TRBJ1-1, with TRBD1 matching over 9 bases. The CDR3 is 15 amino acids. Germline CDR1 reads ENHRY; CDR2 reads SYGVKD. J gave up 4 bases and V 11 bases, and 14 bases lay outside the gene matches.

The CDR3 region has the DNA TGTGCCAGCAGCTTGGATGACAGGGAAGGATTCTTT. It codes for CASSLDDREGFF. The rearrangement uses TRBV5-4 and TRBJ1-1; 7 bases line up with TRBD1. Trimming cost V 0 bases and J 14 bases; bases outside gene matches: 7. Germline V lookup: CDR1 SGHNT, CDR2 YYREEE (reference sequence). The CDR3 has 12 amino acids.

The chain links TRBV7-9 to TRBJ2-7; D is undetermined. In germline, CDR1 is SEHNR, CDR2 FQNEAQ (reference sequence). The CDR3 runs to 13 residues. V lost 1 base and J lost 1, with 5 bases in between. The CDR3 sequence: CASSLDISYEQYF. The CDR3 region has the DNA TGTGCCAGCAGCTTAGACATTTCCTACGAGCAGTACTTC.

This chain joins TRBV5-4 and TRBJ2-1; no reliable D call. Per germline, CDR1 SGHNT and CDR2 YYREEE (reference sequence). Trimming took 3 bases from V and 5 from J, leaving 9 bases between them. The CDR3 totals 13 residues. The CDR3 reads CASSSDKDNEQFF. In nucleotides, the CDR3 is TGTGCCAGCAGCTCCGACAAAGACAATGAGCAGTTCTTC.

The chain recombines TRBV7-2 with TRBJ2-2, with TRBD2 matching 8 bases. The CDR3 is 16 residues long. The germline gives CDR1 SGHTA, CDR2 FQGNSA. The trim removed 2 bases at V and 0 bases at J, leaving 2 bases unmatched. The CDR3 here is CASSLLGGANTGELFF. The CDR3 DNA is TGTGCCAGCAGCTTACTCGGGGGGGCGAACACCGGGGAGCTGTTTTTT.

The chain is built from TRBV3-1 (or the pseudogene TRBV3-2) and TRBJ2-7, with 9 positions matching TRBD1. The CDR3 consists of 14 residues. Germline V CDR1 and CDR2: LGHDT, YNNKEL (reference sequence). J lost 3 bases, V lost 4 bases, and 4 bases had no gene match. DNA for the CDR3: TGTGCCAGCAGCCTATGGGACAGGGTCTACGAGCAGTACTTC. The encoded protein is CASSLWDRVYEQYF.

The chain couples TRBV7-9 to TRBJ2-3; no firm D call. V lost 4 bases and J lost 4, with 3 bases in between. This CDR3 has 11 residues. Germline V CDR1 and CDR2: SEHNR, FQNEAQ (reference sequence). The CDR3 here is CASSSPDTQYF. In nucleotides, the CDR3 is TGTGCCAGCAGCTCTCCAGATACGCAGTATTTT.

This clone was picked up one time. This rearrangement joins TRBV3-1 (or the pseudogene TRBV3-2) to TRBJ1-2, with 8 bases matching TRBD1. The V gene end was trimmed by 4 bases and the J gene end by 4 bases; junction bases not matched to a gene: 8. Germline V gene sequence: CDR1 LGHDT, CDR2 YNNKEL (reference sequence). The CDR3 is 15 amino acids. The CDR3 DNA follows: TGTGCCAGCAGCCCGACAGGGGATGACGCCTATGGCTACACCTTC. It translates to CASSPTGDDAYGYTF.

This clone is a singleton in its sample. The V and J genes are TRBV18 and TRBJ2-3; TRBD1 is a possible D gene (6 bases). Germline CDR1 and CDR2: KGHSH and LQKENI. CDR3 length equals 14 residues. Deletions cut 3 bases from V and 1 base from J, with 8 bases between. The CDR3 is CASSPRQGTDTQYF. The DNA of the CDR3 is TGTGCCAGCTCACCGAGACAGGGCACAGATACGCAGTATTTT.

This sequence joins TRBV28 and TRBJ2-5; D possibly corresponds to TRBD1 (5 bases). The germline V gene encodes CDR1 MDHEN and CDR2 SYDVKM. V gave up 5 bases and J gave up 4 bases, with 14 bases separating them. The CDR3 contains 14 residues. CDR3 nucleotide sequence: TGTGCCAGCAGTCCCCCATCAGGGCGAGAGACCCAGTACTTC. The encoded protein is CASSPPSGRETQYF.

This sequence joins TRBV4-3 and TRBJ2-2; 9 positions match TRBD2. J was trimmed by 6 bases and V by 3 bases; bases with no gene match: 5. CDR1 is LGHNA and CDR2 is YSLEER in the germline V gene. The CDR3 contains 15 residues. DNA of the CDR3: TGCGCCAGCAGCCAGACTAGCGGATGGGCCGGGGAGCTGTTTTTT. It codes for CASSQTSGWAGELFF.

The chain recombines TRBV5-1 with TRBJ1-1; D is uncertain. The germline V gene has CDR1 SGHRS and CDR2 YFSETQ. The CDR3 runs 13 residues. Trimming pared 4 bases from V and 7 bases from J, leaving 14 bases between. In DNA form, the CDR3 reads TGCGCCAGCAGCGAACCCGGAGGCAGTGAAGCTTTCTTT. It codes for CASSEPGGSEAFF.

This chain uses TRBV30 with TRBJ2-7; D is unclear. Germline loops: CDR1 GTSNPN, CDR2 SVGIG (reference sequence). V dropped 1 base and J dropped 2 bases, with 6 bases sitting between them. This CDR3 has 12 amino acids. CDR3 sequence (DNA): TGTGCCTGGAGTGGACAAGCCTACGAGCAGTACTTC. Translation: CAWSGQAYEQYF.

The chain has TRBV6-5 and TRBJ2-1; 10 bases map to TRBD2. Germline V CDR1 and CDR2: MNHEY, SVGAGI. The CDR3 consists of 12 residues. Trimming at V came to 11 bases and at J to 8 bases, leaving 6 bases not matched to a gene. The CDR3 sequence: CAAGSGGYEQFF. The CDR3 nucleotides are TGTGCCGCGGGTAGCGGGGGGTATGAGCAGTTCTTC.

The chain employs TRBV7-6 and TRBJ2-2; D is unclear. Between the trimmed V and J ends, which lost 3 bases and 6 bases, there was a span of 14 bases. The CDR3 length is 15 residues. Germline values: CDR1 SGHVS, CDR2 FNYEAQ. In DNA form, the CDR3 reads TGTGCCAGCAGCTTCTTTACCGACATACCCGGGGAGCTGTTTTTT. Its protein product is CASSFFTDIPGELFF.

V usage is TRBV4-1 and J usage is TRBJ2-1, with D tentatively TRBD2 (5 bases). Germline-derived CDR1 and CDR2 are MGHRA and YSYEKL. This CDR3 contains 15 residues. V was shortened by 5 bases and J by 6 bases, with 17 bases between the two germline ends. The CDR3 spells CASSGRVDISNEQFF. DNA for the CDR3: TGCGCCAGCAGCGGGCGGGTGGATATCTCCAATGAGCAGTTCTTC.

The V gene is TRBV6-5, the J gene TRBJ2-7; 8 bases are shared with TRBD2. Trimming cost V 8 bases and J 2 bases; bases outside gene matches: 2. This CDR3 has 12 amino acids. Germline assignment: CDR1 MNHEY and CDR2 SVGAGI. Here the CDR3 DNA reads TGTGCCAGCGGGCGGGGGGCCTACGAGCAGTACTTC. Amino acid sequence: CASGRGAYEQYF.

The table lists this clone with a count of one. The V call is TRBV5-1, the J call TRBJ2-7; D is perhaps TRBD2 (5 bases). Trimming took 6 bases from V and 3 from J, leaving 13 bases between them. The CDR3 runs to 13 residues. Germline values: CDR1 SGHRS, CDR2 YFSETQ. CDR3 sequence (DNA): TGCGCCAGCACCATAGATCGGGGCTACGAGCAGTACTTC. Its translation: CASTIDRGYEQYF.

The chain's CDR3 is CASSIDSGGTRETQYF. The DNA for the CDR3 is TGTGCCAGTAGTATTGATAGCGGGGGCACTAGGGAGACCCAGTACTTC. The V call is TRBV19, the J call TRBJ2-5; 9 bases match TRBD2. CDR3 length equals 16 residues. From germline, CDR1 is LNHDA and CDR2 SQIVND (reference sequence). The V and J ends lost 3 bases and 5 bases, in that order; junction bases with no gene match: 10.

This clone was detected only once. V usage is TRBV6-5 and J usage is TRBJ1-2, with D perhaps TRBD1 (6 bases). There are 13 residues in the CDR3. Trimming stripped 4 bases from V and 8 bases from J, with 14 bases between. Germline lookup yields CDR1 MNHEY and CDR2 SVGAGI. The CDR3, as DNA: TGTGCCAGCAGTTCCCCGTACAGGGACGGCTACACCTTC. This gives the protein CASSSPYRDGYTF.

This clone has only a few counts. The chain is built from TRBV6-4 and TRBJ2-3; 10 bases match TRBD2. Germline CDR1 reads MRHNA; CDR2 reads SNTAGT. This CDR3 has 14 amino acids. V lost 6 bases to trimming and J lost 3 bases; unmatched junction nucleotides: 3. The CDR3 protein is CASSTSGETDTQYF. The CDR3 DNA sequence: TGTGCCAGCAGCACTAGCGGGGAGACAGATACGCAGTATTTT.

The rearrangement joins TRBV5-1 to TRBJ2-5; 9 bases are shared with TRBD1. The CDR3 spans 15 residues. CDR1 SGHRS and CDR2 YFSETQ come from the germline V gene. With V trimmed by 5 bases and J by 7 bases, 12 bases remained unmatched. Here the CDR3 DNA reads TGCGCCAGCAGACCCGGGACAGGGACTTCTGGGACCCAGTACTTC. Translating it yields CASRPGTGTSGTQYF.